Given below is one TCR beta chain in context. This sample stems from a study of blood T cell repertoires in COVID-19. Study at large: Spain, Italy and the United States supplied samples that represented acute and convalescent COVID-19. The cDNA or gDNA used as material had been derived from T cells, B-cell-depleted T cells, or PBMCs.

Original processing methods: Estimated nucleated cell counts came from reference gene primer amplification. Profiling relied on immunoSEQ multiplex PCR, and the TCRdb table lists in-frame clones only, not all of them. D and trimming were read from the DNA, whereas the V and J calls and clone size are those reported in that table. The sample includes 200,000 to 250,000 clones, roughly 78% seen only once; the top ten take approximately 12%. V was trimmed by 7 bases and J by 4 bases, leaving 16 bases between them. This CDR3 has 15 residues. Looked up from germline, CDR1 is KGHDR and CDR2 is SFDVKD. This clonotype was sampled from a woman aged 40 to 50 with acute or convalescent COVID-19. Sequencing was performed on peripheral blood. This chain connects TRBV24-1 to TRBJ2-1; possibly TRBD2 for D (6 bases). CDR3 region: CATSLPGAIYNEQFF. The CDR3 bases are TGTGCCACCAGCCTTCCGGGAGCCATTTACAATGAGCAGTTCTTC.